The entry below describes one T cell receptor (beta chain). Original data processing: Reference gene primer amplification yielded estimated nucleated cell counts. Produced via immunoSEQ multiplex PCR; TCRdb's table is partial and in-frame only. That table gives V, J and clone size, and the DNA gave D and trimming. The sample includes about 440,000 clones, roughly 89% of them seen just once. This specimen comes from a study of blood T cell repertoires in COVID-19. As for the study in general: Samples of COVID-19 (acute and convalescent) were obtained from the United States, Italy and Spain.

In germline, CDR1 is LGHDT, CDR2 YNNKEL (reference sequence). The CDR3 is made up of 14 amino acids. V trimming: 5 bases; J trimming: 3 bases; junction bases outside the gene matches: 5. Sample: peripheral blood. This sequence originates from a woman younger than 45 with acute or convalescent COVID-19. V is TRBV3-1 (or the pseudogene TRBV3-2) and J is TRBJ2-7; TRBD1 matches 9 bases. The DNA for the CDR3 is TGTGCCAGCAGCTACCGGGACAGGGTCTACGAGCAGTACTTC. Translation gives CASSYRDRVYEQYF.